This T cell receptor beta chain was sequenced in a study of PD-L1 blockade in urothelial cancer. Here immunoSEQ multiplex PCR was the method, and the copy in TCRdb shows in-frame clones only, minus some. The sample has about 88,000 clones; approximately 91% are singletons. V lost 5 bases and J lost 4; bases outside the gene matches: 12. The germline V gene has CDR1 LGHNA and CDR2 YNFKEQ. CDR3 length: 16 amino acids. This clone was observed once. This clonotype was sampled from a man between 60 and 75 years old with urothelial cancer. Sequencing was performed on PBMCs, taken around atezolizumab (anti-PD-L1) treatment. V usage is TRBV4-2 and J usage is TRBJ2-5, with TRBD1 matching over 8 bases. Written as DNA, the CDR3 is TGTGCCAGCAGCAACGAAAGACAGGGGAAAGTAGAGACCCAGTACTTC. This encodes CASSNERQGKVETQYF.